This T cell receptor (beta chain) was obtained from a study of identifying expanded T cells in peripheral blood. Profiled with immunoSEQ multiplex PCR; TCRdb holds only in-frame clones, not every one. This table holds 90,000 or so clones, more than 70% found once. As concerns this clone: Antigen specificity is unknown.

In germline, CDR1 is WSHSY, CDR2 SAAADI. The germline V and J ends were trimmed by 3 bases and 7 bases, with 13 bases remaining between them. This CDR3 has 14 residues. General study points: Differentially abundant clones: 1 to 1.5 between replicates, around 16 at about two weeks, approximately 18 at four. Two-week clone count variance significantly increased as total template count grew.

This chain uses TRBV10-2 with TRBJ1-5, with D possibly TRBD1 on 6 matching bases. Sequencing was performed on blood. This sequence was found in a person between 18 and 75 years old in good health. The DNA of the CDR3 is TGCGCCAGCAGTGAAGCGTCGGGGGCGCAGCCCCAGCATTTT. This sequence encodes CASSEASGAQPQHF.